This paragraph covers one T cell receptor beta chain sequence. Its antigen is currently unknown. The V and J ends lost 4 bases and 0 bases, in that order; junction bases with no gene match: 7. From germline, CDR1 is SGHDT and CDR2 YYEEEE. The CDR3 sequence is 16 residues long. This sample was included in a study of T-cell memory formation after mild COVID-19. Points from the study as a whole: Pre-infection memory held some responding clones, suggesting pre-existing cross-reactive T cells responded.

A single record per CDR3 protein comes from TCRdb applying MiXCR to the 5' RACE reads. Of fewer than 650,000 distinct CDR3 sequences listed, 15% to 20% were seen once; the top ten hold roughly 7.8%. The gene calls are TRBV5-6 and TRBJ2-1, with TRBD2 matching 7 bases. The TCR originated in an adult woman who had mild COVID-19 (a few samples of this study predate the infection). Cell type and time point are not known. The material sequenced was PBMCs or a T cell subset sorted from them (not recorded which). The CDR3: CASSRLVAGSYNEQFF. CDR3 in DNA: TGTGCCAGCAGCCGGCTGGTAGCGGGCTCCTACAATGAGCAGTTCTTC.